A selection of T cell receptor beta chains follows, all from one sample in a study of T-cell memory formation after mild COVID-19. TCRdb independently ran MiXCR on the 5' RACE reads; one entry per CDR3 protein. The sample has roughly 550,000 distinct CDR3 sequences, about a fifth seen once. The specimen was PBMCs or a T cell subset sorted from them (not recorded which). The source is an adult woman who had mild COVID-19 (a few samples of this study predate the infection). Cell type and time point are not known. Both conserved end residues are part of each CDR3. Each record gives: D gene, clone size, J gene, V gene, CDR3 DNA, CDR3 protein. A D gene is named only where the DNA matches it firmly. Size is omitted from some rows. Given values are once, few, many or a class for expanded clones.

>NA|few|TRBJ2-7|TRBV10-1
TGCGCCAGCAGTGAGTCGGGCAGGGTAAGGTACGAGCAGTACTTC
CASSESGRVRYEQYF
>NA|NA|TRBJ2-7|TRBV5-1
TGCGCCAGCAGCTTGTTTCAGGGCGGAGGCGTAAGGGGCGAGCAGTACTTC
CASSLFQGGGVRGEQYF
>TRBD2|many|TRBJ2-3|TRBV19
TGTGCCAGTAGTTTCCCTTTTCAGGGGAAGCTGACTAGCGAAACAGATACGCAGTATTTT
CASSFPFQGKLTSETDTQYF
>NA|NA|TRBJ2-3|TRBV7-6
TGTGCCAGCAGCTTAAGTCCCCACGGGACAGATACGCAGTATTTT
CASSLSPHGTDTQYF
>NA|few|TRBJ2-4|TRBV7-3
TGTGCCAGCAGCCCCTCGGCTCTAGCCAAAAACATTCAGTACTTC
CASSPSALAKNIQYF
>TRBD1|NA|TRBJ2-1|TRBV12-3/TRBV12-4
TGTGCCAGCAGCCAAACCGGGACAGGGGGGTATGAGCAGTTCTTC
CASSQTGTGGYEQFF
>NA|NA|TRBJ1-1|TRBV27
TGTGCCAGCAGTTTATCCCGCCCGGGCACCGGCGGGAACACTGAAGCTTTCTTT
CASSLSRPGTGGNTEAFF
>NA|few|TRBJ2-7|TRBV4-2
TGTGCCAGCAGCCAAGAACCCGGGCCCACCTACGAGCAGTACTTC
CASSQEPGPTYEQYF
>TRBD2|few|TRBJ2-3|TRBV7-9
TGTGCCAGCAGCTCAGAAGCGGGGGTTATAGATACGCAGTATTTT
CASSSEAGVIDTQYF
>TRBD1|NA|TRBJ1-4|TRBV6-5
TGTGCCAGCAGTTACTCGGGACAGGGCAATGAAAAACTGTTTTTT
CASSYSGQGNEKLFF
>TRBD2|few|TRBJ2-2|TRBV12-3/TRBV12-4
TGTGCCAGCAGGAACCGACTAGCGGGAATCGGCGGGGAGCTGTTTTTT
CASRNRLAGIGGELFF
>TRBD2|few|TRBJ2-1|TRBV12-3/TRBV12-4
TGTGCCAGCAGTCCGTGGACTAGCGGGGGGCCCCTCGGTGTCGATGAGCAGTTCTTC
CASSPWTSGGPLGVDEQFF
>NA|few|TRBJ2-5|TRBV7-9
TGTGCCAGCAGCCCGCGTCCCCAGGGGCACTTGAAGACCCAGTACTTC
CASSPRPQGHLKTQYF
>NA|NA|TRBJ1-2|TRBV6-5
TGTGCCAGCAGGACAGGTACAGGAAACTATGGCTACACCTTC
CASRTGTGNYGYTF
>NA|NA|TRBJ2-6|TRBV2
TGTGCCAGTCCGGGACACCGCTCTGGGGCCAACGTCCTGACTTTC
CASPGHRSGANVLTF
>TRBD1|NA|TRBJ2-1|TRBV7-9
TGTGCCAGCAGCCAACAGGGGCCCTCCTACAATGAGCAGTTCTTC
CASSQQGPSYNEQFF
>TRBD2|NA|TRBJ2-3|TRBV12-3/TRBV12-4
TGTGCCAGCAGTTTAATTCCGTTGGCGGGGGGACCAATAGATACGCAGTATTTT
CASSLIPLAGGPIDTQYF
>NA|few|TRBJ2-2|TRBV7-9
TGTGCCAGCAGCTGGGATTCGGACACCGGGGAGCTGTTTTTT
CASSWDSDTGELFF
>TRBD1|many|TRBJ2-3|TRBV7-9
TGTGCCAGCTCTCTGTCCGGACAGGGGACAGATACGCAGTATTTT
CASSLSGQGTDTQYF
>TRBD2|few|TRBJ2-3|TRBV29-1
TGCAGCGTGACCGGGACTAGCGGGAGGGAAACAGATACGCAGTATTTT
CSVTGTSGRETDTQYF
>NA|NA|TRBJ1-1|TRBV18
TGTGCCAGCTCACCACCGTCTACTGAAGCTTTCTTT
CASSPPSTEAFF
>TRBD1|few|TRBJ2-2|TRBV29-1
TGCAGCTTCCGAGAGACAGGGGGCAACACCGGGGAGCTGTTTTTT
CSFRETGGNTGELFF
>NA|NA|TRBJ2-3|TRBV4-1
TGCGCCAGCAGCCACGGACCAAACACAGATACGCAGTATTTT
CASSHGPNTDTQYF
>NA|many|TRBJ1-1|TRBV3-1
TGTGCCAGCAGCCAAGATCCGGGAGGAGCTTCTGAAGCTTTCTTT
CASSQDPGGASEAFF
>TRBD1|few|TRBJ1-1|TRBV18
TGTGCCAGCTCACCACTAGACAGGGTCACTGAAGCTTTCTTT
CASSPLDRVTEAFF
>NA|NA|TRBJ1-1|TRBV6-6
TGTGCCAGCAGTTACCACAGGGCGGCTGAAGCTTTCTTT
CASSYHRAAEAFF
>NA|NA|TRBJ1-2|TRBV28
TGTGCCAGCAGTTTGAGCCCTCTGGAATACTATGGCTACACCTTC
CASSLSPLEYYGYTF
>TRBD2|NA|TRBJ2-5|TRBV5-1
TGCGCCAGCAGCTCCAATAGCGGGGGGGCCGTCGTGACCCAGTACTTC
CASSSNSGGAVVTQYF
>NA|NA|TRBJ2-1|TRBV24-1
TGTGCCACCAGTGACAACCCGGGGGAGCAGTTCTTC
CATSDNPGEQFF
>TRBD2|few|TRBJ2-1|TRBV5-6
TGTGCCAGCAGCTTTTCTAGCGGGAGGGCTAATGAGCAGTTCTTC
CASSFSSGRANEQFF
>NA|few|TRBJ1-1|TRBV7-6
TGTGCCAGCAGCTTTAGCTGGATGAACACTGAAGCTTTCTTT
CASSFSWMNTEAFF
>NA|NA|TRBJ2-7|TRBV12-3/TRBV12-4
TGTGCCAGCAGTTTGAGTTCTAAGCAGTACTTC
CASSLSSKQYF
>TRBD1|few|TRBJ1-1|TRBV4-1
TGCGCCAGCAGCCACACCGGGACAGAGAACACTGAAGCTTTCTTT
CASSHTGTENTEAFF
>NA|NA|TRBJ2-7|TRBV12-3/TRBV12-4
TGTGCCAGCAGTTTAGAAGGCCAGGGGTTCGAGCAGTACTTC
CASSLEGQGFEQYF
>NA|NA|TRBJ2-7|TRBV7-8
TGTGCCAGCAGCTCCCAGCTGGGACATCGCGAGCAGTACTTC
CASSSQLGHREQYF
>NA|few|TRBJ2-1|TRBV7-3
TGTGCCAGCAGCTCCGGCCCAGGGTCTGGTGAGCAGTTCTTC
CASSSGPGSGEQFF
>NA|NA|TRBJ2-1|TRBV2
TGTGCCAGCGGGGGAGATTTTGGTGAGCAGTTCTTC
CASGGDFGEQFF
>NA|few|TRBJ1-2|TRBV5-6
TGTGCCAGCAGCCAAACTTTCAGGGGTCGTGGCTACACCTTC
CASSQTFRGRGYTF
>NA|NA|TRBJ1-5|TRBV7-7
TGTGCCAGCAGCCCTCACCTCGGGTCATTCCAGCCCCAGCATTTT
CASSPHLGSFQPQHF
>NA|few|TRBJ2-5|TRBV29-1
TGCAGCGTTCGAGACGAGGGGGAGACCCAGTACTTC
CSVRDEGETQYF
>NA|NA|TRBJ2-1|TRBV20-1
TGCAGTGCTAGAGATGTGGCGGGAAGTGGGATAAATGAGCAGTTCTTC
CSARDVAGSGINEQFF
>NA|NA|TRBJ2-7|TRBV6-6
TGTGCCAGCAAGACGACAGGTAGCTCCTACGAGCAGTACTTC
CASKTTGSSYEQYF
>TRBD1|NA|TRBJ1-6|TRBV7-2
TGTGCCAGCAGCTTAGCGCCCGGACAGGGGTTTTCACCCCTCCACTTT
CASSLAPGQGFSPLHF
>NA|NA|TRBJ1-1|TRBV3-1
TGTGCCAGCAGCCAGATAGGGTTCGGTGAAGCTTTCTTT
CASSQIGFGEAFF
>NA|NA|TRBJ2-2|TRBV3-1
TGTGCCAGCATGAGGTTCGACACCGGGGAGCTGTTTTTT
CASMRFDTGELFF
>NA|NA|TRBJ1-2|TRBV6-1
TGTGCCAGCAGTGAGGGAACAGATTCAAATGGCTACACCTTC
CASSEGTDSNGYTF
>TRBD1|NA|TRBJ2-7|TRBV12-3/TRBV12-4
TGTGCCAGCAGCGACAGGGGAGGAGGCGAGCAGTACTTC
CASSDRGGGEQYF
>TRBD2|many|TRBJ2-7|TRBV7-2
TGTGCCAGCAGCGTCACTAGCGGGAGCCCTTTCTACGAGCAGTACTTC
CASSVTSGSPFYEQYF
>NA|NA|TRBJ2-1|TRBV19
TGTGCCAGTAGCGCAAGAATCAATGAGCAGTTCTTC
CASSARINEQFF
>TRBD1|few|TRBJ1-1|TRBV6-6
TGTGCCAGCACAGACAGGGGGTTGATAGCTTTCTTT
CASTDRGLIAFF
>NA|NA|TRBJ2-1|TRBV7-8
TGTGCCAGCAGAGTCCGAGAAGACAGTCACAATGAGCAGTTCTTC
CASRVREDSHNEQFF
>NA|few|TRBJ2-1|TRBV18
TGTGCCAGCTCACCGGGGGTCCTTCTGGGCGATGAGCAGTTCTTC
CASSPGVLLGDEQFF
>NA|NA|TRBJ2-3|TRBV7-9
TGTGCCAGCAGCTTGGAGGGGGCTACGCAGTATTTT
CASSLEGATQYF
>TRBD1|NA|TRBJ2-1|TRBV23-1
TGCGCCAGCAGTCAATCTGTGGTGCGTGCCCCGAGGACAGGGGTGCCGAATGAGCAGTTCTTC
CASSQSVVRAPRTGVPNEQFF
>TRBD1|NA|TRBJ2-2|TRBV24-1
TGTGCCACCAGCGGGACAGGCTACACCGGGGAGCTGTTTTTT
CATSGTGYTGELFF
>NA|few|TRBJ2-1|TRBV2
TGTGCCAGCAGTGGGCTAAGCCCGGTGTACAATGAGCAGTTCTTC
CASSGLSPVYNEQFF
>NA|NA|TRBJ2-1|TRBV3-1
TGTGCCAGCAGCCAAATTCTCCTCGACAGGCTCTCCTACAATGAGCAGTTCTTC
CASSQILLDRLSYNEQFF
>NA|NA|TRBJ2-1|TRBV7-9
TGTGCCAGCAGCCCGCTTGACAGGCCCTCCTACAATGAGCAGTTCTTC
CASSPLDRPSYNEQFF
>NA|few|TRBJ2-2|TRBV27
TGTGCCAGCAGTTTATCGGTGACAGTGAACACCGGGGAGCTGTTTTTT
CASSLSVTVNTGELFF